This T cell receptor beta chain was recorded in a study of T cells in Graves' hyperthyroidism and ophthalmopathy. Diagnoses were made from clinical symptoms, serum measures (thyroxine and TRAb), thyroid ultrasound and orbital computed tomography. The PBMCs studied were ones that came from about 10 ml fresh peripheral blood. RNA transcripts served as the template for amplifying TCR beta CDR3 regions. HTBI primers were the set used in a first-round RT-PCR of the TCR CDR3. One entry per CDR3 protein results from TCRdb running MiXCR on the multiplex PCR reads. The data show roughly 130,000 distinct CDR3 sequences, approximately 20% seen once. Germline CDR1 and CDR2: SGHAT and FQNNGV. The CDR3 is made up of 14 amino acids. Trimming stripped 4 bases from V and 3 bases from J, with 9 bases between.

Sequencing used blood. The receptor was isolated from a woman between 50 and 59 years old with Graves' hyperthyroidism that later progressed to Graves' ophthalmopathy. J is TRBJ1-4 and V is TRBV11-2; TRBD1 is a possible D gene (6 bases). The CDR3: CASSWGLSNEKLFF. Here the CDR3 DNA reads TGTGCCAGCAGCTGGGGGCTATCTAATGAAAAACTGTTTTTT.